The 14 T cell receptor beta chains below were found in one sample sequenced in a study of T cell responses to AZD1222 COVID-19 vaccine. The protocol was immunoSEQ multiplex PCR, while the TCRdb copy is restricted to in-frame clones and leaves out a portion. The sample consists of 140,000 to 150,000 clones, approximately 85% of them appearing once. Sequenced here: peripheral blood, sampled on day 0 of AZD1222 vaccination. The receptor set was obtained from an adult in good health.

This clone is a singleton in its sample. This rearrangement joins TRBV30 to TRBJ1-1, with 8 bases that match TRBD1. The CDR3 sequence is 13 residues long. Trimming removed 3 bases from V and 3 bases from J; junction bases left unmatched: 3. In germline, CDR1 is GTSNPN, CDR2 SVGIG (reference sequence). The CDR3 region is CAWSQTGDTEAFF. The CDR3 bases are TGTGCCTGGAGCCAGACAGGGGACACTGAAGCTTTCTTT.

This clone came up once. Other DNA sequences from this sample encode an identical CDR3 as well. The V and J genes are TRBV12-3 or TRBV12-4 and TRBJ1-1, with D perhaps matching TRBD1 (5 bases). The CDR3 has 11 residues. V lost 6 bases and J 6 bases, leaving 8 bases between the germline ends. The CDR3 DNA follows: TGTGCCAGCAGCCTGGGGGCTGAAGCTTTCTTT. This codes for CASSLGAEAFF.

The genes are TRBV24-1 and TRBJ1-5, with D possibly matching TRBD1 (6 bases). This CDR3 comprises 15 residues. The germline V and J ends were trimmed by 3 bases and 4 bases, with 12 bases remaining between them. Per the germline V gene, CDR1 is KGHDR and CDR2 is SFDVKD. The CDR3 sequence is CATSDPRTENQPQHF. The CDR3 DNA reads as TGTGCCACCAGTGATCCTAGGACAGAGAATCAGCCCCAGCATTTT.

With regard to this clone: Other DNA sequences in the same sample also yield this CDR3. The chain recombines TRBV6-1 with TRBJ1-3; D remains ambiguous. The V and J ends lost 2 bases and 4 bases respectively, with 6 bases between them. The CDR3 is 13 amino acids. Germline V gene lookup returns CDR1 MNHNS and CDR2 SASEGT. CDR3 protein: CASSESGGNTIYF. The CDR3 DNA reads TGTGCCAGCAGTGAATCGGGGGGAAACACCATATATTTT.

This clone was seen just once. J is TRBJ2-6 and V is TRBV6-5, with D unclear. V lost 10 bases and J lost 0, with 10 bases in between. The CDR3 extends over 14 amino acids. Germline-derived CDR1 and CDR2 are MNHEY and SVGAGI. The CDR3 loop is CATAKSSGANVLTF. The CDR3 DNA reads TGTGCCACCGCCAAGAGCTCTGGGGCCAACGTCCTGACTTTC.

The genes are TRBV7-2 and TRBJ2-1; 11 bases map to TRBD2. Germline CDR1 SGHTA, CDR2 FQGNSA. V shed 5 bases, J shed 8 bases, and the junction held 11 bases outside the gene matches. The CDR3 is made up of 16 amino acids. The CDR3: CASSPLAGGPIYEQFF. The CDR3 DNA follows: TGTGCCAGCAGCCCCTTAGCGGGAGGGCCTATTTATGAGCAGTTCTTC.

CDR3 region: CAWSVRTLGYTF. CDR3 coding DNA: TGTGCCTGGAGTGTTAGGACCCTAGGCTACACCTTC. The rearrangement links TRBV30 to TRBJ1-2; no firm D call. The CDR3 runs to 12 residues. Between the trimmed V and J ends, which lost 0 bases and 8 bases, there was a span of 10 bases. Germline CDR1 is GTSNPN and CDR2 is SVGIG (reference sequence).

With respect to this clone: Other DNA sequences in this sample translate to the same CDR3. The V and J genes are TRBV11-3 and TRBJ2-2, with 9 bases matching TRBD2. V gave up 0 bases and J gave up 6 bases; unmatched junction bases: 11. The CDR3 is 18 residues long. Germline V lookup: CDR1 SGHNT, CDR2 YENEEA. The CDR3 nucleotides are TGTGCCAGCAGCTTAGAACTTGGACTCGCGGGGGGGCCCGGGGAGCTGTTTTTT. It is translated as CASSLELGLAGGPGELFF.

The V and J genes are TRBV27 and TRBJ1-1; no reliable D call. The V gene's germline CDR1 is MNHEY and CDR2 SMNVEV (reference sequence). V was cut by 6 bases and J by 0 bases, with 23 bases left in between. The CDR3 covers 18 residues. The CDR3 is CASSSRGFYRGLNTEAFF. CDR3 nucleotides: TGTGCCAGCAGCTCGCGAGGGTTCTACCGTGGGTTGAACACTGAAGCTTTCTTT.

The V call is TRBV19, the J call TRBJ1-6, with TRBD1 identical over 7 bases. V dropped 4 bases and J dropped 8; count of bases not matched to a gene: 8. The CDR3 has 15 residues. Germline CDR1 is LNHDA and CDR2 is SQIVND (reference sequence). DNA of the CDR3: TGTGCCAGTAGTAGCGATTCGGGGACAGATTCACCCCTCCACTTT. Its translation is CASSSDSGTDSPLHF. The whole variable domain, remainder taken from reference TRBV19 and TRBJ1-6, is DGGITQSPKYLFRKEGQNVTLSCEQNLNHDAMYWYRQDPGQGLRLIYYSQIVNDFQKGDIAEGYSVSREKKESFPLTVTSAQKNPTAFYLCASSSDSGTDSPLHFGNGTRLTVT.

The V gene is TRBV6-5, the J gene TRBJ2-7; 7 bases align to TRBD2. This CDR3 contains 16 residues. V lost 2 bases and J lost 0; bases outside the gene matches: 7. Germline CDR1 MNHEY, CDR2 SVGAGI. CDR3 in amino acids: CASSYDGGGSSYEQYF. The CDR3 region has the DNA TGTGCCAGCAGTTACGATGGCGGGGGTAGCTCCTACGAGCAGTACTTC.

The chain employs TRBV19 and TRBJ1-5; perhaps TRBD1 as D (5 bases). Germline V lookup: CDR1 LNHDA, CDR2 SQIVND (reference sequence). V was cut by 0 bases and J by 5 bases, with 11 bases left in between. The CDR3 totals 15 residues. The DNA for the CDR3 is TGTGCCAGTAGTATAGACAGGGACCCTTATCAGCCCCAGCATTTT. This translates into CASSIDRDPYQPQHF.

This chain joins TRBV2 and TRBJ2-7; D remains unclear. Trimming left V 7 bases short and J 3 bases short, with 10 bases between. This CDR3 region has 12 residues. CDR1 and CDR2 from the germline V gene are SNHLY and FYNNEI. The CDR3 DNA reads as TGTGCCAGCACAGATACAGACTACGAGCAGTACTTC. Its translation is CASTDTDYEQYF.

The chain joins TRBV10-3 to TRBJ2-3; D remains ambiguous. Trimming removed 2 bases from V and 1 base from J, with 10 bases in between. There are 15 residues in the CDR3. From germline, CDR1 is ENHRY and CDR2 SYGVKD. CDR3 sequence reads: CAISEGLGGTDTQYF. The CDR3 region has the DNA TGTGCCATCAGTGAGGGTCTAGGTGGCACAGATACGCAGTATTTT.